Sequencing of this T cell receptor (beta chain) was carried out in a study of T-cell memory formation after mild COVID-19. Study in general: Most TCR clusters belonged to a single donor.

This clonotype has more than one count but fewer than ten. TCR alpha and TCR beta cDNA libraries with sample barcodes and UMIs came from 5'RACE using constant-segment primers. TCRdb recomputed calls from the 5' RACE reads with MiXCR, one row per CDR3 protein. This sample carries under 40,000 distinct CDR3 sequences, under 8% of them seen once, and the ten largest clones take roughly 27%. Sequenced input: PBMCs or a T cell subset sorted from them (not recorded which). The TCR comes from a man younger than 35 who had mild COVID-19 (a few samples of this study predate the infection). Cell type and time point are not known.

CDR3 coding DNA: TGTGCCAGCAGCACCCCGGACAGGGGGACTGGGGCCAACGTCCTGACTTTC. As protein: CASSTPDRGTGANVLTF. The chain is built from TRBV5-6 and TRBJ2-6; 10 bases map to TRBD1. Unmatched junction bases numbered 6, after V lost 4 bases and J lost 2 bases. The CDR3 has 17 residues. Germline values: CDR1 SGHDT, CDR2 YYEEEE. The full variable domain, with the rest looked up from reference TRBV5-6 and TRBJ2-6, is DAGVTQSPTHLIKTRGQQVTLRCSPKSGHDTVSWYQQALGQGPQFIFQYYEEEERQRGNFPDRFSGHQFPNYSSELNVNALLLGDSALYLCASSTPDRGTGANVLTFGAGSRLTVL.